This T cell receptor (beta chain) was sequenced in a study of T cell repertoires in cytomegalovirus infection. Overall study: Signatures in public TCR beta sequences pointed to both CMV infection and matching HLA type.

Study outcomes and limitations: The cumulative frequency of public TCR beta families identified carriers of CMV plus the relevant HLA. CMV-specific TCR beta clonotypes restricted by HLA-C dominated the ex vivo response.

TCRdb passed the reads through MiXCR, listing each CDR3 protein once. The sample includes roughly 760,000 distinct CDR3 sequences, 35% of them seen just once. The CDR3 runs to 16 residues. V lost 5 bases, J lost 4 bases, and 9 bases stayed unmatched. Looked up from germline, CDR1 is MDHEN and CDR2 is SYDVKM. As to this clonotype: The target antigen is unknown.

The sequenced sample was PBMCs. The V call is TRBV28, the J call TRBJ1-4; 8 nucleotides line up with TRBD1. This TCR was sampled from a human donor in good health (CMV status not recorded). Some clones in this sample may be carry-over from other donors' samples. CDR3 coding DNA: TGTGCCAGCAGTCTCCGCCCTGGACAGGGTAATGAAAAACTGTTTTTT. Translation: CASSLRPGQGNEKLFF.